What follows is one TCR beta chain and its context. Its target antigen remains unknown. No quality values exist for individual bases; no much larger clone is one base distant. This specimen belongs to a study of blood T cell repertoires in COVID-19 (TCRdb year 2020). At the level of the whole study: The collaborator samples originated in the United States, Italy and Spain and spanned the acute and convalescent phases of COVID-19. Sample metadata almost always included a de-identified subject ID, COVID-19 status, age in years and sex. HLA class I and class II types, where available, came from metadata supplied by the sample provider rather than from assay-based typing. The samples were drawn from two sources: the first 160 participants of the ongoing ImmuneRACE study, and over 950 subjects contributed by 6 global collaborators. The material from the prospective study consisted of cDNA or gDNA derived from T cells, B-cell-depleted T cells, or PBMCs. Deeply sampled blood TCRbeta repertoires from subjects exposed to, actively infected with, or recovered from COVID-19 were included in the dataset. The repertoires were released in a freely available public database meant as a resource for research on the immune response to SARS-CoV-2.

The immunoSEQ Assay, a bias-controlled multiplex PCR, was used to amplify TCRbeta CDR3 regions from genomic DNA. In the original analysis: Nucleated cell counts per sample were estimated from amplification of reference gene primers within the assay. To quantify the absolute abundance of each unique TCRbeta CDR3 rearrangement, sequence reads were collapsed and filtered. For each sample, productive Simpson clonality was calculated as the square root of Simpson's diversity index over productive rearrangements. This immuneACCESS table, as held by TCRdb, lists in-frame sequences with V and J called but not all clones. Of the missing ones, under half trace to an unresolved V gene in checked studies; the others have no known cause. V and J calls and clone size are given by that table; D and trimming were obtained from the DNA. A total of about 500,000 clones appear in this sample, around 90% of them only once. In total, the top ten clones hold 7.8% of the sample.

What the research found in general, with its limitations: The amount of clinical and demographic metadata varied by source and participant and was provided uncurated.

At one collaborating source in Seattle, patients were enrolled during active infection and were followed longitudinally through the course of disease. Each collaborating institution followed its own protocols to collect whole blood in K2EDTA tubes. For TCRbeta analysis, collaborators shipped samples in one of three forms: frozen whole blood, isolated PBMCs, or DNA extracted from either of those sample types. This TCR derives from a woman between 50 and 59 years old with COVID-19, enrolled during active disease. What was sequenced was peripheral blood.

The nucleotide sequence reads as follows: TGTGCCAGCAGTTCGACAGTAGGATCGGGCTACACCTTC. This gives the protein CASSSTVGSGYTF. The rearrangement joined TRBV27 to TRBJ1-2; 5 matching bases give a weak D call of TRBD1. The germline V gene (reference sequence) yields MNHEY for CDR1 and SMNVEV for CDR2. Including cysteine and phenylalanine, the CDR3 has 13 amino acids. Only CDR3 DNA is held: 39 bases, read in frame from base 1. The trim is 4 bases for V and 8 bases for J, with a gap of 14 bases between the germline ends.